This T cell receptor (beta chain) was recorded in a study of CD8+CD57+ T cells in acquired aplastic anemia. Study results and limitations: There were fewer than 35 CD8+ CDR3 sequences that occurred in both patients and controls.

The use of genomic DNA as template underpinned the TCR beta VDJ and CDR3 profiling. MiXCR, run by TCRdb on the reads, gives a single entry per CDR3 protein. The profile shows roughly 290,000 distinct CDR3 sequences, 45% to 65% of them singletons. Previously, flow cytometry had revealed CD8+CD57+ cell expansion in the patients chosen for sequencing. Looked up from germline, CDR1 is SGDLS and CDR2 is YYNGEE. The CDR3 covers 14 residues. J lost 2 bases, V lost 3 bases, and 3 bases had no gene match. Turning to this clonotype: Its antigen is undetermined.

Sequencing was done on a sample of sorted CD4+, CD8+, or CD8+CD57+ T cells (not recorded which) from PBMCs. The rearrangement uses TRBV9 and TRBJ2-5; 8 bases are a match to TRBD2. The receptor comes from a human donor with aplastic anemia. The CDR3 bases are TGTGCCAGCAGCGAGAGCGGGAGACAAGAGACCCAGTACTTC. It encodes CASSESGRQETQYF.